This TCR beta chain was sequenced during a study of human T cells and chemical hapten exposure. Study-level results: The study found expanded TCRs formed significantly more large CDR3 similarity clusters than controls. Donors were affected by alopecia, so their immune reaction might vary from that of healthy individuals. Patch test scores rose with PT1 expanded TCR counts, a positive correlation.

The study used a library that attached unique molecular identifiers to individual cDNA molecules. TCRdb itself ran the RACE reads through MiXCR, one entry per CDR3 protein. Here the sample spans fewer than 200,000 distinct CDR3 sequences, 20% to 25% being singletons. The CDR3 contains 13 residues. Germline CDR1 is SQVTM and CDR2 is ANQGSEA. V was cut by 7 bases and J by 1 base, with 13 bases left in between. Indicated time point: patch test 1, 2 weeks after DPC sensitization. Treatment in this sample: therapeutic diphenylcyclopropenone sensitization with weekly scalp DPC. This clonotype was counted between two and nine times. Its target is not known.

The sequence derives from a woman aged 50 to 60 with alopecia areata. Some clones in this sample may be carry-over from other donors' samples. The sample here was whole blood, taken in connection with sensitization to the hapten diphenylcyclopropenone (DPC). The V and J genes are TRBV29-1 and TRBJ1-1, with D possibly being TRBD1 (6 bases). The CDR3: CSGRQVENTEAFF. The CDR3 DNA sequence: TGCAGCGGAAGACAGGTAGAGAACACTGAAGCTTTCTTT.